This TCR beta chain derives from a study of blood T cell repertoires in COVID-19 (dated by TCRdb to the early 2020s). Background for the entire study: The collaborator samples originated in the United States, Italy and Spain and spanned the acute and convalescent phases of COVID-19. The material from the prospective study consisted of cDNA or gDNA derived from T cells, B-cell-depleted T cells, or PBMCs. The dataset comprised deeply sampled blood TCRbeta repertoires from subjects exposed to, actively infected with, or recovered from COVID-19. A freely available public database, intended as a resource for researchers studying the immune response to SARS-CoV-2, is where the repertoires were released. The samples were drawn from the first 160 participants of the ongoing ImmuneRACE study and from 1,254 subjects provided by 6 global collaborators. Sample metadata almost always included a de-identified subject ID, COVID-19 status, age in years and sex. HLA class I and class II types, where available, came from metadata supplied by the sample provider rather than from assay-based typing. On the study overall, not on this receptor specifically: The quantity of clinical and demographic metadata differed by source and by participant and was supplied without curation.

Participants in the prospective study were enrolled through a virtual design, were aged about 18 to 100 years, and lived in fewer than 30 United States geographic areas. In the prospective study, cohorts were assigned on the basis of participant-reported clinical history obtained from a screening survey and a study questionnaire. Exposed participants had been in contact with someone with a PCR-confirmed or clinician-diagnosed COVID-19 case within 2 weeks of study entry. Mobile phlebotomists in the prospective study collected whole blood, serum and a nasopharyngeal or oropharyngeal swab from every participant. Participants in the prospective study had the option to provide additional blood draws and questionnaires over a 2-month period. Before DNA extraction, blood samples from the prospective study were shipped at room temperature or frozen. The immunoSEQ Assay, a bias-controlled multiplex PCR, was used to amplify TCRbeta CDR3 regions from genomic DNA. Regarding the original processing steps: The number of nucleated cells in each sample was estimated by amplification of reference gene primers within the assay. To quantify the absolute abundance of each unique TCRbeta CDR3 rearrangement, sequence reads were collapsed and filtered. Productive Simpson clonality was computed per sample as the square root of Simpson's diversity index over productive rearrangements. TCRdb re-hosts the immuneACCESS table, in-frame sequences only. Its copies lack some clones; in the studies checked, an unresolved V gene accounts for under half of them, and the cause for the rest is not known. That table is the source of V, J and clone size, and D and trimming were worked out from the DNA. In all, the sample holds around 250,000 clones, and approximately 89% of those were seen once. 2.5% to 4% of the sample is in the top ten clones.

For this clone: Its target antigen remains unknown. No much larger clone is present one base from it, and per-base qualities are unavailable.

In the germline V gene (reference sequence), CDR1 corresponds to MNHEY and CDR2 to SMNVEV. The CDR3, cysteine through phenylalanine, is 18 amino acids long. The read is trimmed to its CDR3 DNA, 54 bases read in frame from base 1. V has 6 bases trimmed and J has 9 bases trimmed; junction bases matching no gene number 25. The sequence was obtained from a woman in her thirties or forties who had been exposed to COVID-19. The chain employs TRBV27 and TRBJ2-7; 8 bases in between match TRBD1. Sequencing input: PBMCs or T cells enriched from blood (not recorded which). CDR3 reads: CASSPSPDRATLSLRQYF. The DNA sequence follows: TGTGCCAGCAGCCCATCCCCGGACAGGGCAACGCTCTCCCTACGGCAGTACTTC.